Only a few counts were recorded for the clone carrying this T cell receptor (beta chain). This record comes from a study of OX40 agonist ivuxolimab in advanced cancers. Assay: immunoSEQ multiplex PCR; the TCRdb copy retains only in-frame clones and omits some. This repertoire shows 100,000 or so clones, 91% found once; its top ten account for 0.5% to 0.65%. V was clipped by 7 bases and J by 5 bases; unmatched bases: 13. Germline V gene sequence: CDR1 MNHEY, CDR2 SMNVEV (reference sequence). The CDR3 loop spans 16 amino acids. This receptor was identified in an adult with an advanced solid tumor such as melanoma, head and neck, liver or kidney cancer. Sequenced here: CD4+ or CD8+ T cells sorted from blood, sampled in a trial of the OX40 agonist ivuxolimab. The chain carries TRBV27 and TRBJ2-5; TRBD1 aligns across 10 bases. CDR3 loop: CASTFLGTGVSETQYF. The CDR3, as DNA: TGTGCCAGCACCTTCTTGGGGACAGGGGTCTCGGAGACCCAGTACTTC.